Listed below are T cell receptor beta chains from one sample, sequenced in a study of Ad26.COV2.S vaccination and SARS-CoV-2 variants. The assay was immunoSEQ multiplex PCR, and TCRdb's table has in-frame clones only and misses some. The sample contains approximately 480,000 clones, roughly 89% of which appear only once. The specimen comprised peripheral blood, sampled in a trial of Ad26.COV2.S vaccine versus placebo. The receptors here all came from a person aged 18 to 65 who received the Ad26.COV2.S COVID-19 vaccine or a placebo. Both conserved end residues are part of each CDR3. Only some rows state a clone size, as once, few, many or a class for expanded clones.

clone_size v_call cdr3_aa
- TRBV28 CASRSTGRDPYF
- TRBV27 CASSFRRAGEQYF
- TRBV5-6 CASSSGPNYGYTF
- TRBV11-1 CASSPGLNTEAFF
- TRBV7-3 CASTNPPADRGPYSNQPQHF
- TRBV6-1 CASSEERDRQETQYF
- TRBV28 CASSSPGTFGYEQYF
- TRBV19 CASTMAGGPARTDTQYF
- TRBV28 CASSSRGAVGANVLTF
- TRBV2 CASSGNSILGGEQFF
- TRBV19 CASRDRVASGANVLTF
- TRBV21-1 CASSSLDGLENNYEQYF
- TRBV27 CASSFGGEAYNEQFF
- TRBV6-6 CASSYWGDQPQHF
once TRBV4-3 CASSQDGSATNEKLFF
- TRBV6-4 CASSDRMGTRNNEQFF
- TRBV4-1 CASSQVGTLETQYF
- TRBV5-4 CASSLEGQYEQYF
- TRBV5-1 CASSGSSVRANYGYTF
- TRBV7-8 CASSTEDRDYEQYF
- TRBV28 CASRPLGEHEQFF
- TRBV28 CASRGTLLGGANVLTF